This T cell receptor beta chain was captured in a study of blood T cell repertoires in COVID-19. Study information: Samples came from the United States, Italy and Spain, spanning acute and convalescent COVID-19. PBMCs, B-cell-depleted T cells, or T cells provided the cDNA or gDNA that made up the material.

Germline assignment: CDR1 MGHRA and CDR2 YSYEKL. Trimming removed 0 bases from V and 2 bases from J, with 26 bases in between. The CDR3 consists of 20 residues. Donors were grouped by their self-reported clinical history. Donors in Cohort 3 counted as recovered after two negative PCRs, clearance, or symptom resolution. The table came from immunoSEQ multiplex PCR; TCRdb's copy has only in-frame clones and leaves some out. The sample lists 200,000 to 300,000 clones; around 89% were seen once. The sequencing sample was made of PBMCs or T cells enriched from blood (not recorded which). The source of this sequence is a man aged 35 to 55 who had recovered from COVID-19. The rearrangement links TRBV4-1 to TRBJ2-7, with a possible D match to TRBD2 (7 bases). CDR3 region: CASSQDRGSRGGGVTYEQYF. The CDR3 DNA reads as TGCGCCAGCAGCCAAGATCGAGGTTCACGGGGCGGGGGCGTTACCTACGAGCAGTACTTC.